This T cell receptor (beta chain) was found in a study of blood T cell repertoires in COVID-19. Looking at the study overall: Samples taken during acute and convalescent COVID-19 were collected in the United States, Italy and Spain. Sources were T cells, B-cell-depleted T cells, or PBMCs; the material itself was cDNA or gDNA.

V lost 5 bases and J lost 2; bases outside the gene matches: 9. The CDR3 consists of 16 residues. CDR1 and CDR2 from the germline V gene are MNHEY and SMNVEV (reference sequence). Original methodology: Reference gene primer amplification in the assay estimated nucleated cell counts. Generated by immunoSEQ multiplex PCR, the TCRdb table keeps only in-frame clones and is missing some. The DNA was the basis for D and trimming; V, J and clone size are from that table. The top ten hold around 7% of the sample, which has some 89,000 clones, about three quarters seen once. This chain uses TRBV27 with TRBJ2-3, with 8 positions matching TRBD1. The sequence came from a man in his 70s with acute or convalescent COVID-19. The specimen was peripheral blood. In DNA form, the CDR3 reads TGTGCCAGCAGTGCTACACCGGGACAGGACACAGATACGCAGTATTTT. This codes for CASSATPGQDTDTQYF.